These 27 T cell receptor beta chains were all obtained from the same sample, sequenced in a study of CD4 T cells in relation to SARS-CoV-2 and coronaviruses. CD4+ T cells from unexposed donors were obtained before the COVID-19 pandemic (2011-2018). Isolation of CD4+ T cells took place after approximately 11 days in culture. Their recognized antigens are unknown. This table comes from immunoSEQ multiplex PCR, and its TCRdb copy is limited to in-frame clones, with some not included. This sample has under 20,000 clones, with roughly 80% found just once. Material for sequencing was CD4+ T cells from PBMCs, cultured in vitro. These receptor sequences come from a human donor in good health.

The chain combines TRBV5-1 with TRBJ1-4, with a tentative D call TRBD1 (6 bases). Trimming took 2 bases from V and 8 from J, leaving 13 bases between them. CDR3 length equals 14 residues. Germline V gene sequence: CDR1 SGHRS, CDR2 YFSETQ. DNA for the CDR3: TGCGCCAGCAGCTTAAAGGGGGACTGGGAAAAACTGTTTTTT. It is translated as CASSLKGDWEKLFF.

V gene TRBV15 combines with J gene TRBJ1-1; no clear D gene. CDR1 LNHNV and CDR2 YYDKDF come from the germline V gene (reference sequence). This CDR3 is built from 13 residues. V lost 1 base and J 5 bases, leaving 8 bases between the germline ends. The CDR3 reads CATSRASRTEAFF. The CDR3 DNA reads TGTGCCACCAGCAGAGCGAGTCGGACTGAAGCTTTCTTT.

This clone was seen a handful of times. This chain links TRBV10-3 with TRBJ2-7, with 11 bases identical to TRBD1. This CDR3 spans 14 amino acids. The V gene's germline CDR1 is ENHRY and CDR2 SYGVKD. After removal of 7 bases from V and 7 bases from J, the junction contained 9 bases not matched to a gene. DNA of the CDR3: TGTGCCATCATGAGGGACAGGGGGGAGCTGGAGCAGTACTTC. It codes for CAIMRDRGELEQYF.

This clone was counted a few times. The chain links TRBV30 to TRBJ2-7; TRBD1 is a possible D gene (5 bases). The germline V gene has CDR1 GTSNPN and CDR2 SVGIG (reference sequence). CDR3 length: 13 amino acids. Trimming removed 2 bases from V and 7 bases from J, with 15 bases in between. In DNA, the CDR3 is TGTGCCTGGAGTTCCAGGGTGGGTTGGGAGCAGTACTTC. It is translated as CAWSSRVGWEQYF.

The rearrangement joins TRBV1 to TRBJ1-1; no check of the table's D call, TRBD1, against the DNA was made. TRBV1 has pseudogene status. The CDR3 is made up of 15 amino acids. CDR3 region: CTSSQGRTGATEAFF. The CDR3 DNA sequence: TGCACCAGCAGCCAAGGGAGGACAGGGGCAACTGAAGCTTTCTTT.

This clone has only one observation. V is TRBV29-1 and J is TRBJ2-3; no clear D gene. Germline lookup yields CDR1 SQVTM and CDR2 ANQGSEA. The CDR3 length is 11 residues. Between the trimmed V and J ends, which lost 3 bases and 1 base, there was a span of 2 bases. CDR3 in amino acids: CSVEGTDTQYF. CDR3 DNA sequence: TGCAGCGTTGAGGGCACAGATACGCAGTATTTT.

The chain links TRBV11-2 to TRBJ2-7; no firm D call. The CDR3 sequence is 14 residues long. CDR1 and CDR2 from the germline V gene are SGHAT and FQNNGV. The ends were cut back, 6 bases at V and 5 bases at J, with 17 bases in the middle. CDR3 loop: CASSSLGWADEQYF. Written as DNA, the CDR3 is TGTGCCAGCAGTTCCCTCGGTTGGGCGGACGAGCAGTACTTC.

Written as DNA, the CDR3 is TGTGCCAGCAGCCCGAACCAAGAGACCCAGTACTTC. Translation: CASSPNQETQYF. The chain employs TRBV12-3 or TRBV12-4 and TRBJ2-5; unclear D gene. CDR3 size: 12 residues. The V end lost 6 bases, the J end lost 0 bases, and 5 bases lay between the germline ends.

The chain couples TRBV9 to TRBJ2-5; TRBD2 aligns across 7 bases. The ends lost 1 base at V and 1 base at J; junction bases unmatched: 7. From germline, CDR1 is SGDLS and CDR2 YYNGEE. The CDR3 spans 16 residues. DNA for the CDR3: TGTGCCAGCAGCGTAATTTACGGCGGGGGCCAAGAGACCCAGTACTTC. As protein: CASSVIYGGGQETQYF.

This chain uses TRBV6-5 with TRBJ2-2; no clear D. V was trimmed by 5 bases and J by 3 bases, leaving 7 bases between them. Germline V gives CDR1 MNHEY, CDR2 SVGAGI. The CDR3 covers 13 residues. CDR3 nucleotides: TGTGCCAGCAGTCTACAGCACACCGGGGAGCTGTTTTTT. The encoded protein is CASSLQHTGELFF.

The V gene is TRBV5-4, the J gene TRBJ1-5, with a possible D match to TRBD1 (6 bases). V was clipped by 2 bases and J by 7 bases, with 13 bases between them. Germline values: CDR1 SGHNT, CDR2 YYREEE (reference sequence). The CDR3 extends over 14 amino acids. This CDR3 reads CASSLGGAGQPQHF. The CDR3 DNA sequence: TGTGCCAGCAGCTTAGGGGGGGCTGGACAGCCCCAGCATTTT. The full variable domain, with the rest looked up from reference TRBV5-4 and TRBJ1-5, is ETGVTQSPTHLIKTRGQQVTLRCSSQSGHNTVSWYQQALGQGPQFIFQYYREEENGRGNFPPRFSGLQFPNYSSELNVNALELDDSALYLCASSLGGAGQPQHFGDGTRLSIL.

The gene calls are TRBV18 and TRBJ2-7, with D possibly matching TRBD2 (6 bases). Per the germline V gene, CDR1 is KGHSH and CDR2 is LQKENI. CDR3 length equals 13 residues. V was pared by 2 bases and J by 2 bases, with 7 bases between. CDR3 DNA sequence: TGTGCCAGCTCACCAGGACTACCCTACGAGCAGTACTTC. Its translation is CASSPGLPYEQYF.

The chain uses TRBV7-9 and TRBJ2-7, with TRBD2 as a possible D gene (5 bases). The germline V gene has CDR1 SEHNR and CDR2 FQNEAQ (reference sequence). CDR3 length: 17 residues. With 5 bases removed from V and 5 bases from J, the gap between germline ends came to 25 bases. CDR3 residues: CASSLLVGRRLEDEQYF. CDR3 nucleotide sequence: TGTGCCAGCAGCCTACTTGTAGGGAGAAGGCTGGAGGACGAGCAGTACTTC.

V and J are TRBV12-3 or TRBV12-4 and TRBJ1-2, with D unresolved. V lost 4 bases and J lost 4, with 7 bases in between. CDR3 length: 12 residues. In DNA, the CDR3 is TGTGCCAGCAGTTCCAGCCCCTATGGCTACACCTTC. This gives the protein CASSSSPYGYTF.

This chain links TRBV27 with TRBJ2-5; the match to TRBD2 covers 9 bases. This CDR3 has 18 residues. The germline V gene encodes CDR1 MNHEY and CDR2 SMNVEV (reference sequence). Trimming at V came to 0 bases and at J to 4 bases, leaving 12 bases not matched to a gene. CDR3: CASSLSALSAGGTETQYF. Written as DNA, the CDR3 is TGTGCCAGCAGTTTATCGGCCCTTTCGGCGGGAGGGACAGAGACCCAGTACTTC.

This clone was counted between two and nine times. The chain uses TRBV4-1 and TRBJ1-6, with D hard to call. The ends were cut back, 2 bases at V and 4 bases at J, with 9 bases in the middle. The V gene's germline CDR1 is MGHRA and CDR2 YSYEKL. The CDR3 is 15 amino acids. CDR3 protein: CASSQQTFYNSPLHF. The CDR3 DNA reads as TGCGCCAGCAGCCAACAGACTTTTTATAATTCACCCCTCCACTTT.

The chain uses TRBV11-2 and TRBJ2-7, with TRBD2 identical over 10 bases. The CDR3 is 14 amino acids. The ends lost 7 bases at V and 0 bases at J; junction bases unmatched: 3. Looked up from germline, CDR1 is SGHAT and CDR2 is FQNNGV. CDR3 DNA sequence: TGTGCCAGCACGGGGACTAGCGTCTCCTACGAGCAGTACTTC. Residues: CASTGTSVSYEQYF.

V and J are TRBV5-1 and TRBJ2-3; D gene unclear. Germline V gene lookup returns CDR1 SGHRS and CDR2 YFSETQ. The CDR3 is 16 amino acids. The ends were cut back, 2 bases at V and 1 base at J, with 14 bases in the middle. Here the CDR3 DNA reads TGCGCCAGCAGCTTCGGTCCCCGGCAAGGCACAGATACGCAGTATTTT. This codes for CASSFGPRQGTDTQYF.

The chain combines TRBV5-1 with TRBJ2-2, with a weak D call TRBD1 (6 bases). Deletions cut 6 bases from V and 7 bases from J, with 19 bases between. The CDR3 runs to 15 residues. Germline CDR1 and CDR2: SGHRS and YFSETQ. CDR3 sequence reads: CASTPGNRDIGELFF. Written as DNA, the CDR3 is TGCGCCAGCACCCCCGGGAACAGGGATATCGGGGAGCTGTTTTTT.

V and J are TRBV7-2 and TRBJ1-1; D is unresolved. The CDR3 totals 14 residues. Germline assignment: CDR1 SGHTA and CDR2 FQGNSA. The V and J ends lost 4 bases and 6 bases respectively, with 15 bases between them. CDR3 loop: CASSSQASGSEAFF. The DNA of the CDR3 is TGTGCCAGCAGCTCCCAGGCGAGCGGGTCTGAAGCTTTCTTT.

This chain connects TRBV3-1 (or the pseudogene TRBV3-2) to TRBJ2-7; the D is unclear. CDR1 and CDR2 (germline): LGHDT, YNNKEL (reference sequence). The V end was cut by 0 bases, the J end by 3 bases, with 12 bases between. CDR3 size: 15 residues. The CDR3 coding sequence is TGTGCCAGCAGCCAAGATTCCCAGTCTCACTACGAGCAGTACTTC. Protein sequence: CASSQDSQSHYEQYF.

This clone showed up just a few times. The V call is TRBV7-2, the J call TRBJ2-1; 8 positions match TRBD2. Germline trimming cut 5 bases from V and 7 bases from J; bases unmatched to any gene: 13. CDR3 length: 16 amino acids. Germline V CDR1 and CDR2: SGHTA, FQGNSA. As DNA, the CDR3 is TGTGCCAGCAGCACCCTCAGCGGGAGAGGAAATAATGAGCAGTTCTTC. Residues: CASSTLSGRGNNEQFF.

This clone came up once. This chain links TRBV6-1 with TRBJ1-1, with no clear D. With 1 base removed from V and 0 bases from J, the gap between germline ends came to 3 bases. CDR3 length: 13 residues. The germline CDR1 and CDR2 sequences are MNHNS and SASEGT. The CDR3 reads CASSEVLNTEAFF. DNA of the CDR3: TGTGCCAGCAGTGAAGTACTGAACACTGAAGCTTTCTTT.

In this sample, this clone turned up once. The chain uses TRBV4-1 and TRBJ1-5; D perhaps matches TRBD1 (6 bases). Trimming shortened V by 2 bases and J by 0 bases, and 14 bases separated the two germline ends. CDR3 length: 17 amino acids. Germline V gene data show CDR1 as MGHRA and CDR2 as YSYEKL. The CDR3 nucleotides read TGCGCCAGCAGCCAACGGCAGGGGACTTATAGCAATCAGCCCCAGCATTTT. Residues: CASSQRQGTYSNQPQHF.

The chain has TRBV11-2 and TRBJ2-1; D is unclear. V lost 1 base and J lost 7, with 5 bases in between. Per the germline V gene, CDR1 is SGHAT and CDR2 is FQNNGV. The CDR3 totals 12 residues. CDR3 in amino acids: CASSLVENEQFF. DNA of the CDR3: TGTGCCAGCAGCTTAGTGGAAAATGAGCAGTTCTTC.

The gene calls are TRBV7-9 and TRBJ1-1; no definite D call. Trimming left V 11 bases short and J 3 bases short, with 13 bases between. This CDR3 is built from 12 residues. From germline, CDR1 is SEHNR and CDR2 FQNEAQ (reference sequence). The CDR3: CAYGGQYTEAFF. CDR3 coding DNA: TGTGCCTACGGTGGGCAGTACACTGAAGCTTTCTTT.

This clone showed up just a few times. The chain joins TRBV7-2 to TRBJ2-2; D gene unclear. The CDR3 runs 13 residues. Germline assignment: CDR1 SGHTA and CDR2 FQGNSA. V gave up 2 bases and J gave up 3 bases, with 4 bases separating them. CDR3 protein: CASSLWHTGELFF. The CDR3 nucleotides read TGTGCCAGCAGCTTATGGCACACCGGGGAGCTGTTTTTT.